The 10 T cell receptor beta chains given below trace back to one sample, sequenced in a study of read filtering for tumor transcriptome and immune sequencing. From about 0.4 ug of RNA, a library with molecular barcoded alpha/delta and beta/gamma adaptors was made. Each CDR3 protein gets one entry after TCRdb re-called the reads with MiXCR. The sample lists tens of thousands of distinct CDR3 sequences; approximately 18% were seen once. The specimen was a population of CD138-negative cells sorted from bone marrow. These receptors were collected from a donor aged 40 or older with multiple myeloma.

This rearrangement joins TRBV27 to TRBJ2-1; a weak D match, TRBD2 (6 bases). V was shortened by 8 bases and J by 0 bases, with 17 bases between the two germline ends. The CDR3 runs 16 residues. In germline, CDR1 is MNHEY, CDR2 SMNVEV (reference sequence). The chain's CDR3 is CASGSRLASSYNEQFF. The CDR3 nucleotides read TGTGCCAGCGGTTCGCGCCTAGCGAGCTCCTACAATGAGCAGTTCTTC.

This clonotype was seen many times. V usage is TRBV12-3 or TRBV12-4 and J usage is TRBJ2-6, with D unresolved. This CDR3 spans 14 amino acids. The ends were cut back, 6 bases at V and 0 bases at J, with 6 bases in the middle. CDR3 protein: CASREISGANVLTF. The CDR3 DNA follows: TGTGCCAGCAGAGAGATCTCTGGGGCCAACGTCCTGACTTTC.

This clonotype was counted at least ten times. This rearrangement joins TRBV27 to TRBJ1-1; D ambiguous. Germline CDR1 is MNHEY and CDR2 is SMNVEV (reference sequence). Trimming cost V 0 bases and J 6 bases, with 11 bases left between them. The CDR3 extends over 14 amino acids. CDR3 sequence reads: CASSLSVPSAEAFF. The DNA of the CDR3 is TGTGCCAGCAGTTTATCGGTCCCCTCTGCTGAAGCTTTCTTT.

This clonotype was observed many times. The rearrangement links TRBV12-3 or TRBV12-4 to TRBJ1-6; D is perhaps TRBD1 (5 bases). V was clipped by 5 bases and J by 8 bases, with 7 bases between them. This CDR3 is 12 amino acids long. This CDR3 is CASSVGDSPLHF. The DNA for the CDR3 is TGTGCCAGCAGTGTAGGGGATTCACCCCTCCACTTT.

This clonotype was observed at least ten times. V gene TRBV7-2 combines with J gene TRBJ2-1; 8 nucleotides agree with TRBD2. Germline CDR1 is SGHTA and CDR2 is FQGNSA. With 5 bases clipped from V and 11 bases from J, the junction kept 17 bases outside the gene matches. This CDR3 comprises 16 residues. This CDR3 reads CASSRFSSGPVDQQFF. The CDR3 coding sequence is TGTGCCAGCAGCCGGTTCTCTAGCGGGCCCGTTGATCAGCAGTTCTTC.

Concerning this clonotype: A read error may explain this, as a much larger clone is one base away. The chain links TRBV5-6 to TRBJ1-1, with D perhaps TRBD1 (6 bases). This CDR3 has 14 amino acids. Trimming took off 5 bases at V and 7 bases at J, with 18 bases between the two ends. Germline CDR1 and CDR2: SGHDT and YYEEEE. CDR3 DNA sequence: TGTGCCAGCAGTCGGGACACCGGGAGTCGTGAAGCTTTCTTT. Translated: CASSRDTGSREAFF.

This clonotype was picked up one time. With only one base between it and a far larger clone, this is likely a read error. The chain joins TRBV7-9 to TRBJ2-1; no definite D call. This CDR3 comprises 13 residues. Per germline, CDR1 SEHNR and CDR2 FQNEAQ (reference sequence). CDR3 in DNA: TGTGCCAGCAGCTTAGGACGGTACAATGAGCAGCTCTTC. Protein sequence: CASSLGRYNEQLF.

A few counts support this clonotype. This chain uses TRBV19 with TRBJ2-3, with D perhaps TRBD2 (6 bases). CDR1 and CDR2 from the germline V gene are LNHDA and SQIVND (reference sequence). The germline V and J ends were trimmed by 7 bases and 2 bases, with 16 bases remaining between them. This CDR3 is 15 amino acids long. CDR3 protein: CASTPRGYPTDTQYF. The CDR3 DNA reads TGTGCCAGTACCCCCCGGGGGTACCCCACAGATACGCAGTATTTT.

A few counts support this clonotype. The chain links TRBV5-1 to TRBJ2-7, with TRBD2 matching 7 bases. The trim removed 5 bases at V and 5 bases at J, leaving 4 bases unmatched. This CDR3 has 12 residues. Germline V gene sequence: CDR1 SGHRS, CDR2 YFSETQ. This CDR3 is CASRRSGDEQYF. The DNA of the CDR3 is TGCGCCAGCAGACGGAGCGGGGACGAGCAGTACTTC.

This clonotype has a count of ten or more. The chain carries TRBV20-1 and TRBJ2-3; D may be TRBD2 (5 bases). The germline V and J ends were trimmed by 4 bases and 4 bases, with 9 bases remaining between them. This CDR3 is 12 amino acids long. CDR1 is DFQATT and CDR2 is SNEGSKA in the germline V gene (reference sequence). Here the CDR3 reads CSATLEADTQYF. CDR3 nucleotides: TGCAGTGCTACACTAGAGGCAGATACGCAGTATTTT.